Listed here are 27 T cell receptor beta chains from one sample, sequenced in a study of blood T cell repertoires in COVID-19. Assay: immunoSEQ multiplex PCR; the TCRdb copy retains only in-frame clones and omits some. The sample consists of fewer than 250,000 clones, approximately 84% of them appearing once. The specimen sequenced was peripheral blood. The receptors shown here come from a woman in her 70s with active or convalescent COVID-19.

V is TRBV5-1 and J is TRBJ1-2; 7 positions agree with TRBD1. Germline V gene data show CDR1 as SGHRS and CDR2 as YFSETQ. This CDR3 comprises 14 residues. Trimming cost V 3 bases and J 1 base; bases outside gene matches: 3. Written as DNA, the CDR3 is TGCGCCAGCAGCTCGGGACAGCGTAACTATGGCTACACCTTC. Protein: CASSSGQRNYGYTF.

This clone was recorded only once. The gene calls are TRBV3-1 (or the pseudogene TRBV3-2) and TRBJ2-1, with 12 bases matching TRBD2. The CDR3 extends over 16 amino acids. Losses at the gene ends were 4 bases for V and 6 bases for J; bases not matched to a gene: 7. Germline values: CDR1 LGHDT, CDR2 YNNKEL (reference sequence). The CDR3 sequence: CASSPDLAGGGNEQFF. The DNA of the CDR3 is TGTGCCAGCAGCCCCGATCTAGCGGGAGGGGGCAATGAGCAGTTCTTC.

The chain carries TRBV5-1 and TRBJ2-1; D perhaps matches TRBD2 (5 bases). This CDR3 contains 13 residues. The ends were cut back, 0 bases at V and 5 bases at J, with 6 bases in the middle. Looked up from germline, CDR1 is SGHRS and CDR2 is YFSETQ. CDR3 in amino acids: CASSLDGNNEQFF. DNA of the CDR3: TGCGCCAGCAGCTTGGACGGGAACAATGAGCAGTTCTTC.

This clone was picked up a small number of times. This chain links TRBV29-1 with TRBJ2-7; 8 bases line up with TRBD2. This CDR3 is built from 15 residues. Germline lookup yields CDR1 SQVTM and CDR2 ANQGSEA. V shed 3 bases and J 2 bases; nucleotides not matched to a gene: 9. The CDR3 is CSVDGLAPVPYEQYF. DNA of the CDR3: TGCAGCGTTGACGGACTAGCCCCAGTTCCCTACGAGCAGTACTTC.

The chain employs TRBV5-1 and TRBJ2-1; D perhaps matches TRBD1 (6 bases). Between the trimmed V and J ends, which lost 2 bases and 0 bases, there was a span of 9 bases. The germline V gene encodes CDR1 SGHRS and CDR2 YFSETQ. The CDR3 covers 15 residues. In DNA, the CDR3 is TGCGCCAGCAGCTTTCAGGGGAGCTCCTACAATGAGCAGTTCTTC. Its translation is CASSFQGSSYNEQFF.

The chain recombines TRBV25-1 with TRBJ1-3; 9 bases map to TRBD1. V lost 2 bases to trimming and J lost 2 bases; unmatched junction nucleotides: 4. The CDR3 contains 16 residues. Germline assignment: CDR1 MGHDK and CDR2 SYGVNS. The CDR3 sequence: CASSERTGGTGNTIYF. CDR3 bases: TGTGCCAGCAGTGAAAGAACAGGGGGCACTGGAAACACCATATATTTT.

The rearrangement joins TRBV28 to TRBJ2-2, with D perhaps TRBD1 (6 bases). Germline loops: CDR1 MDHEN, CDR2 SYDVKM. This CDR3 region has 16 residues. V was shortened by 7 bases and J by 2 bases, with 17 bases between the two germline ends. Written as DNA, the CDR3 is TGTGCCAGCATGACGAGGGGACAACTTAACACCGGGGAGCTGTTTTTT. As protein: CASMTRGQLNTGELFF. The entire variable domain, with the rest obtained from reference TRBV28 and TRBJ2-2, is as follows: DVKVTQSSRYLVKRTGEKVFLECVQDMDHENMFWYRQDPGLGLRLIYFSYDVKMKEKGDIPEGYSVSREKKERFSLILESASTNQTSMYLCASMTRGQLNTGELFFGEGSRLTVL.

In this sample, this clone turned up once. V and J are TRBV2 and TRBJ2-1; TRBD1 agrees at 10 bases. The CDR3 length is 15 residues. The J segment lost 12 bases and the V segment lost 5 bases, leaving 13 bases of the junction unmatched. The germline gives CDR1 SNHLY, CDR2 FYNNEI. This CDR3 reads CASSPPDRGTFAQFF. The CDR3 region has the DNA TGTGCCAGCAGTCCCCCGGACAGGGGGACATTTGCGCAGTTCTTC.

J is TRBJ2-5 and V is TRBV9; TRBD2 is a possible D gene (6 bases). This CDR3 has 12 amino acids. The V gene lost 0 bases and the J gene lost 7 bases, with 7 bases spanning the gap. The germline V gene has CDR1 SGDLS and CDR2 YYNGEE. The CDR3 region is CASSVAGGTQYF. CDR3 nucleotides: TGTGCCAGCAGCGTAGCCGGGGGGACCCAGTACTTC. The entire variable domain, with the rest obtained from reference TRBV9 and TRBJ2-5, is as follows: DSGVTQTPKHLITATGQRVTLRCSPRSGDLSVYWYQQSLDQGLQFLIQYYNGEERAKGNILERFSAQQFPDLHSELNLSSLELGDSALYFCASSVAGGTQYFGPGTRLLVL.

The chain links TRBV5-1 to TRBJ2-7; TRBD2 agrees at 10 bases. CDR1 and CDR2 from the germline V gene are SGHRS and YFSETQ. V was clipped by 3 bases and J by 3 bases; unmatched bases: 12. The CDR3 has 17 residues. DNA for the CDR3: TGCGCCAGCAGCTCTCCGGGGCTAGCGGGAGCTCTCTACGAGCAGTACTTC. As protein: CASSSPGLAGALYEQYF.

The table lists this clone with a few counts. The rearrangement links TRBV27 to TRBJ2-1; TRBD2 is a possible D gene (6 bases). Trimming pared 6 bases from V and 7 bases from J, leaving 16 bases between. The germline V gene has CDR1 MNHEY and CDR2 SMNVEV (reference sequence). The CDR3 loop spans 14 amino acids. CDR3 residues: CASRDRRAPNEQFF. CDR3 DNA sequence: TGTGCCAGCAGGGATAGGAGGGCCCCAAATGAGCAGTTCTTC.

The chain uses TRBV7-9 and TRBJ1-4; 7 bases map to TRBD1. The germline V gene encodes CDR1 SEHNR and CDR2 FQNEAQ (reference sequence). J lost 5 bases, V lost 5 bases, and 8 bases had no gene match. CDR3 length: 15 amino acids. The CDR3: CASSPGTAMNEKLFF. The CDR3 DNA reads TGTGCCAGCAGCCCAGGGACAGCGATGAATGAAAAACTGTTTTTT.

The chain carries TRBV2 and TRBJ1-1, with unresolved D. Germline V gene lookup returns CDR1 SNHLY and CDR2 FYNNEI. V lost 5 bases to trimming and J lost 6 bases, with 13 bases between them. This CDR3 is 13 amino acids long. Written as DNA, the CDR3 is TGTGCCAGCAGTCTACTCAATAGCGCTGAAGCTTTCTTT. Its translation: CASSLLNSAEAFF.

CDR3 amino acids: CASSLGQGALETQYF. For the CDR3, the DNA is TGCGCCAGCAGCTTGGGGCAGGGGGCATTGGAGACCCAGTACTTC. The gene calls are TRBV5-1 and TRBJ2-5, with 8 bases lining up with TRBD1. Losses at the gene ends were 0 bases for V and 5 bases for J; bases not matched to a gene: 6. The CDR3 consists of 15 residues. Germline V lookup: CDR1 SGHRS, CDR2 YFSETQ.

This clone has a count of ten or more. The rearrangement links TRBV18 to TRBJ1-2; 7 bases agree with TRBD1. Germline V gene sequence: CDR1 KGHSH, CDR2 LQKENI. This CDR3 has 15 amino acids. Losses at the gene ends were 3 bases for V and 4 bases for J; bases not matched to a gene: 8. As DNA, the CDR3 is TGTGCCAGCTCACCCCTGGGACAGCCGTTCTATGGCTACACCTTC. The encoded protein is CASSPLGQPFYGYTF.

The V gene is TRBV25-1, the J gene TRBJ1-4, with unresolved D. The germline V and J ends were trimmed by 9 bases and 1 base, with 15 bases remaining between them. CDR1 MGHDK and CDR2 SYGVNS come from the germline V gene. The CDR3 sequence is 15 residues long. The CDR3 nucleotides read TGTGCCAGTCACGCGGCCGGATTAACTAATGAAAAACTGTTTTTT. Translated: CASHAAGLTNEKLFF.

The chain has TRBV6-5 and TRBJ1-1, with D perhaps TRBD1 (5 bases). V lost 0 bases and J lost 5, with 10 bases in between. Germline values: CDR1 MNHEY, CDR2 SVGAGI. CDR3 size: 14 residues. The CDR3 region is CASSYSGGRTEAFF. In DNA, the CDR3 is TGTGCCAGCAGTTACTCCGGGGGGAGGACTGAAGCTTTCTTT.

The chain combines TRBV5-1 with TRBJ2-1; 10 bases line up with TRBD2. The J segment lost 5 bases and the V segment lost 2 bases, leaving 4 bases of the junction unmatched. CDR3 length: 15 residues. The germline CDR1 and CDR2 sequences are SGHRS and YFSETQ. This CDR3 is CASSLSSGGNNEQFF. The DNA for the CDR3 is TGCGCCAGCAGCTTATCTAGCGGGGGAAACAATGAGCAGTTCTTC.

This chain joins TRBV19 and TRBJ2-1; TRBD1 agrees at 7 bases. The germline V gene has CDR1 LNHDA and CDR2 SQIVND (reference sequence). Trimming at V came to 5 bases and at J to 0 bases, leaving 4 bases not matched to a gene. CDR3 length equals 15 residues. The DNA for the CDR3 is TGTGCCAGTAGTCCGGGACAGAGCTCCTACAATGAGCAGTTCTTC. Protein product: CASSPGQSSYNEQFF.

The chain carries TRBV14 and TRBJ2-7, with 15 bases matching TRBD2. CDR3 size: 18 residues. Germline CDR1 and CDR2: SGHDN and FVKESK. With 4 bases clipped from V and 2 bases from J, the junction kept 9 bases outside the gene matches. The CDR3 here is CASSLRGLAGGFPYEQYF. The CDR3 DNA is TGTGCCAGCAGCCTTCGCGGACTAGCGGGAGGGTTTCCCTACGAGCAGTACTTC. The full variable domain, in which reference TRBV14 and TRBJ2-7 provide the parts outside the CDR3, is EAGVTQFPSHSVIEKGQTVTLRCDPISGHDNLYWYRRVMGKEIKFLLHFVKESKQDESGMPNNRFLAERTGGTYSTLKVQPAELEDSGVYFCASSLRGLAGGFPYEQYFGPGTRLTVT.

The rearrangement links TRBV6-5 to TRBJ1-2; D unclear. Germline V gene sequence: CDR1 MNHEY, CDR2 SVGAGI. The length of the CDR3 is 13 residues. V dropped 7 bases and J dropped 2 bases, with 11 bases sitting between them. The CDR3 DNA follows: TGTGCCAGCAATCCACGCGGCAACTATGGCTACACCTTC. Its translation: CASNPRGNYGYTF.

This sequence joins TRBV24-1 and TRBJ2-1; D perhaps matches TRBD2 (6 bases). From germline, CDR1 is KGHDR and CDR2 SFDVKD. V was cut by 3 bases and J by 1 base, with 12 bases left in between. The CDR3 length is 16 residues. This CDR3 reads CATSDKLGGSYNEQFF. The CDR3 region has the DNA TGTGCCACCAGTGATAAGCTGGGAGGTTCCTACAATGAGCAGTTCTTC.

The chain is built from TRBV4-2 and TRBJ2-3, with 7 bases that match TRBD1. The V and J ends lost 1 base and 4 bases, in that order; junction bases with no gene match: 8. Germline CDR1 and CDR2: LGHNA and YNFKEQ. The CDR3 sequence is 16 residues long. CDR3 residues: CASSQGLAQGADTQYF. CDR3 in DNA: TGTGCCAGCAGCCAAGGGTTAGCGCAGGGGGCAGATACGCAGTATTTT.

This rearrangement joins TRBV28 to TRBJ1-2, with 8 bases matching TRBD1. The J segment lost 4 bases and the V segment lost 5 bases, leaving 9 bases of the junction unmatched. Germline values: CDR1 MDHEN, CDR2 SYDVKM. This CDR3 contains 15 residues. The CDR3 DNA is TGTGCCAGCAGTCGGATACAGGACAGGGCCTATGGCTACACCTTC. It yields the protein CASSRIQDRAYGYTF.

CDR3 coding DNA: TGTGCCAGCTCACCAGGACTGAATTCACCCCTCCACTTT. This gives the protein CASSPGLNSPLHF. The chain is built from TRBV18 and TRBJ1-6; D remains unclear. The CDR3 loop spans 13 amino acids. V dropped 2 bases and J dropped 7 bases, with 6 bases sitting between them. Germline lookup yields CDR1 KGHSH and CDR2 LQKENI.

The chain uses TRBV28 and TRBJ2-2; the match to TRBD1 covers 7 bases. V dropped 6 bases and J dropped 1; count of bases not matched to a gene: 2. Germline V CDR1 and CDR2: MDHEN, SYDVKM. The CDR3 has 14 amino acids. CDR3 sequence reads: CASRGQLNTGELFF. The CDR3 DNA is TGTGCCAGCAGGGGACAGCTGAACACCGGGGAGCTGTTTTTT.

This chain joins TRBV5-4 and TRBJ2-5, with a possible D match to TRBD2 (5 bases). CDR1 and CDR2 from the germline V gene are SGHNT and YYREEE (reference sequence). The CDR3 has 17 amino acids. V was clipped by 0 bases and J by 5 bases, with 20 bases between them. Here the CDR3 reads CASSLGEGLPASETQYF. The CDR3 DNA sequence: TGTGCCAGCAGCTTGGGGGAAGGACTCCCGGCGTCGGAGACCCAGTACTTC.